This T cell receptor (beta chain) was found in a study of blood T cell repertoires in COVID-19. The wider study: The cDNA or gDNA used as material had been derived from T cells, B-cell-depleted T cells, or PBMCs.

The CDR3 has 14 residues. In germline, CDR1 is SGHRS, CDR2 YFSETQ. V was clipped by 4 bases and J by 9 bases, with 14 bases between them. Per the original data handling: Nucleated cell number was recorded as an estimate derived from reference gene primer amplification. Here immunoSEQ multiplex PCR was the method, and the copy in TCRdb shows in-frame clones only, minus some. The DNA was the basis for D and trimming; V, J and clone size are from that table. The sample has around 120,000 clones, 87% seen once. The origin of this receptor is a woman aged 70-85 years with acute or convalescent COVID-19. This sequence joins TRBV5-1 and TRBJ1-6; D unresolved. The sample was peripheral blood. CDR3 residues: CASSPQAGSSPLHF. CDR3 DNA: TGCGCCAGCAGCCCCCAGGCAGGCAGTTCACCCCTCCACTTT.